In this sample, the clone carrying this T cell receptor beta chain turned up a few times. The antigen is not known. The CDR3 regions of TCR beta were amplified from RNA transcripts. A set of HTBI primers served as the primers for a first-round RT-PCR of the TCR CDR3. Via MiXCR, TCRdb re-called the multiplex PCR reads, giving one row per CDR3 protein. The sample has about 380,000 distinct CDR3 sequences, roughly 18% seen once. Ophthalmopathy in the patients scored at least 3 on Clinical Activity Score and at least 4 on NOSPECS grade, lasting under 3 months. This entry is derived from a study of T cells in Graves' hyperthyroidism and ophthalmopathy. At the level of the study: Peripheral blood was collected at initial diagnosis, before any treatment.

Germline lookup yields CDR1 MNHEY and CDR2 SMNVEV (reference sequence). This CDR3 has 13 residues. Trimming cost V 4 bases and J 6 bases, with 7 bases left between them. Findings and limits, study-wide: Separation of ophthalmopathy from stable hyperthyroidism was achieved by a 13 V-J model. For ophthalmopathy, model prediction preceded onset by a median around six months.

The V and J genes are TRBV27 and TRBJ1-6; D might be TRBD1 (5 bases). This sequence was found in a man between 18 and 35 years old with Graves' ophthalmopathy. The sample was blood. The CDR3 region is CASSWGTNSPLHF. In DNA, the CDR3 is TGTGCCAGCAGTTGGGGCACTAATTCACCCCTCCACTTT.